Listed below are T cell receptor beta chains from one sample, sequenced in a study of cytomegalovirus exposure and HLA in healthy donors. Assay used: immunoSEQ multiplex PCR; TCRdb lists only in-frame clones, some missing. This repertoire includes approximately 80,000 clones. Source material: PBMCs. The source is a woman in her thirties in good health and CMV-seronegative. Each CDR3 is given with its conserved first and last residue.

TRBV5-1 CASSRAGQGTSPLHF
TRBV5-4 CASSLQRGSTDTQYF
TRBV27 CASSPRDRAYGYTF
TRBV13 CASSYGTPGGYTF
TRBV19 CASSGNQGIGHEQFF
TRBV18 CASSPLGGGDYGYTF
TRBV4-1 CASSHGSGGASETQYF
TRBV5-1 CASSLDPGQLAFF
TRBV5-1 CASSLGGLAATYEQYF
TRBV18 CASSPPNRIWGRRTDTQYF
TRBV11-3 CASSLDQWAEQFF
TRBV6-1 CASSEGTGGNTEAFF
TRBV4-2 CASSQDSGNYGYTF
TRBV29-1 CSVLGAGGETQYF
TRBV7-7 CASSLTGGLQETQYF
TRBV4-1 CASSQVTGDFYGYTF
TRBV5-5 CASSYGGAGVMRYNEQFF
TRBV30 CAWSPSGSEQFF
TRBV28 CASRDRGLDYQPQHF
TRBV5-1 CASSLKTSGAYNEQFF
TRBV10-2 CASSSGTGGEKLFF
TRBV7-6 CASRSGWGPSTDTQYF
TRBV5-1 CASSLEPYLNYGYTF
TRBV4-1 CASSLSGAFEKLFF
TRBV4-1 CASSQDLWLTYEQYF
TRBV19 CASSTTRAGGLDTQYF
TRBV6-4 CASSDSTSASTDTQYF
TRBV10-2 CASSESVSGTDTQYF
TRBV4-1 CASSQGDYSNQPQHF
TRBV27 CASSLSVNTEAFF
TRBV18 CASSPPDRVGGYTF
TRBV19 CASSMGAGYGTEAFF
TRBV7-9 CASSLAGVAGAPGEQFF
TRBV10-2 CASSETSGSSTDTQYF
TRBV18 CASSRGRNGYTF
TRBV18 CASSPPPGGMGTGELFF
TRBV5-1 CASSLERSGANVLTF
TRBV14 CASSPPDRVHEQFF
TRBV18 CASSLLPPRGRPNTGELFF
TRBV2 CALQGEGYTF
TRBV30 CAWKLSRLNTEAFF
TRBV30 CAWTFRDYGSTDTQYF
TRBV7-9 CASSFQKGQGFTEAFF
TRBV4-1 CASSHSLGGETQYF